This T cell receptor (beta chain) was identified in a study of T cell responses to AZD1222 COVID-19 vaccine. Overall study results and limits: Once two AZD1222 doses were given, Spike-specific TCR breadth and depth went up. The CD4 TCRs associated with vaccination extended across spike and predominated at 160-218 and 743-854.

Regarding this clone: What it binds is unknown.

Assay used: immunoSEQ multiplex PCR; TCRdb lists only in-frame clones, some missing. The sample shows around 150,000 clones, 75% to 95% of them seen only once. The germline V gene has CDR1 MGHRA and CDR2 YSYEKL. The ends lost 2 bases at V and 10 bases at J; junction bases unmatched: 8. The CDR3 totals 14 residues. The sequence derives from an adult who received the AZD1222 COVID-19 vaccine. Sequenced here: peripheral blood, sampled 28 days after the second AZD1222 dose. The gene calls are TRBV4-1 and TRBJ2-1; 7 bases fit TRBD1. CDR3 DNA sequence: TGCGCCAGCAGCCAAAGGCTACAGGGGAACGAGCAGTTCTTC. Its translation is CASSQRLQGNEQFF.